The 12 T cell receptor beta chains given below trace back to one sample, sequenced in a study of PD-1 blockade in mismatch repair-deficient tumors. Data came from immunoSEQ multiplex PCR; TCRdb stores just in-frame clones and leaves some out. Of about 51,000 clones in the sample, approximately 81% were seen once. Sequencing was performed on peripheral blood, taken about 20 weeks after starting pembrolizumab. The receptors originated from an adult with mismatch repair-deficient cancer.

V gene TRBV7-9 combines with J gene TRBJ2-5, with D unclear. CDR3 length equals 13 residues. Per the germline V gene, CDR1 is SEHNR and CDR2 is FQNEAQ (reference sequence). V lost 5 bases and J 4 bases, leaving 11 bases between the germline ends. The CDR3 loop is CASSPKGPETQYF. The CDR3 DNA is TGTGCCAGCAGCCCCAAAGGGCCAGAGACCCAGTACTTC.

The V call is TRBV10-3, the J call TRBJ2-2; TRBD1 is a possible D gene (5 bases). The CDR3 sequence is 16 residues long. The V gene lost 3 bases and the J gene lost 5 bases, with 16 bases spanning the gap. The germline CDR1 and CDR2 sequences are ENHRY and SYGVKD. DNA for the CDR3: TGTGCCATCAGTGATGGCCAGGGAAGGGGAACCGGGGAGCTGTTTTTT. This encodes CAISDGQGRGTGELFF.

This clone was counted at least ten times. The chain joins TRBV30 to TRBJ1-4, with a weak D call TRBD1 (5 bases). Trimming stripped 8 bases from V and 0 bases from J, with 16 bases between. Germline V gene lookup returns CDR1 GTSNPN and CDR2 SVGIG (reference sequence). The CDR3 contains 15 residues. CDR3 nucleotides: TGTGCCGGCGGGGGTTCTGACTCAACTAATGAAAAACTGTTTTTT. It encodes CAGGGSDSTNEKLFF.

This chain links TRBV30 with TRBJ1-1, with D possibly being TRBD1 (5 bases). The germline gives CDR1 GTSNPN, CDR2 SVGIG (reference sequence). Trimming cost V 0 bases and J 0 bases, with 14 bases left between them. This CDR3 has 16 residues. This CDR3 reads CAWSVRGWEVNTEAFF. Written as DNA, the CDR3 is TGTGCCTGGAGTGTTAGGGGTTGGGAGGTGAACACTGAAGCTTTCTTT.

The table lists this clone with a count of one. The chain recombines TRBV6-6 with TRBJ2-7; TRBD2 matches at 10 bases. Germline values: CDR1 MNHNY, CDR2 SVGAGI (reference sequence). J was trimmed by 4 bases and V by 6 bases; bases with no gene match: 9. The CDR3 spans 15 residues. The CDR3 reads CASRASGRSFYEQYF. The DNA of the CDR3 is TGTGCCAGCAGGGCTAGCGGGAGATCGTTTTACGAGCAGTACTTC.

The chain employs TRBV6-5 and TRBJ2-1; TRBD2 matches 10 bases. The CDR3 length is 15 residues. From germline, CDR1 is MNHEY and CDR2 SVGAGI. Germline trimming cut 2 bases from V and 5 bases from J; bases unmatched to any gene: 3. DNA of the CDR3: TGTGCCAGCAGTTACAGCGGGAGGGTCCACAATGAGCAGTTCTTC. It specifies CASSYSGRVHNEQFF.

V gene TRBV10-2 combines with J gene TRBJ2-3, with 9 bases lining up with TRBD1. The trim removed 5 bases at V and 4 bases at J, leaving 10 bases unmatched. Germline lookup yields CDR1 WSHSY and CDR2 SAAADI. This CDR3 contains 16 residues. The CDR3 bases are TGCGCCAGCAGTTTTGGGACAGGGCAAGTGTCAGATACGCAGTATTTT. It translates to CASSFGTGQVSDTQYF.

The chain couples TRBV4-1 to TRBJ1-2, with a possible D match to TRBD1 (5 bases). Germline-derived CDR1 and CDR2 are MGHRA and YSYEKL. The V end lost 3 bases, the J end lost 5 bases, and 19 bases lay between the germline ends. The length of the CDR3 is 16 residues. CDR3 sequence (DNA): TGCGCCAGCAGCCAGTTCAGAGGAGGGGAAGGATATGGCTACACCTTC. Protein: CASSQFRGGEGYGYTF.

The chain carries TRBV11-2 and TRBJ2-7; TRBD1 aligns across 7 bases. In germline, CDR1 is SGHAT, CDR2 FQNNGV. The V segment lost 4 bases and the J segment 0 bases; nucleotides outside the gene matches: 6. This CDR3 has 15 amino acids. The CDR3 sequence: CASSWPGQSSYEQYF. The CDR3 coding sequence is TGTGCCAGCAGCTGGCCGGGACAGAGCTCCTACGAGCAGTACTTC.

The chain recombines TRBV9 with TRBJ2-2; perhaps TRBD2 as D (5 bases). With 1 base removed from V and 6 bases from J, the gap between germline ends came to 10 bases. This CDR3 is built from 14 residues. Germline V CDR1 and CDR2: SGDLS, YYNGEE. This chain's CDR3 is CASSVQGSAGELFF. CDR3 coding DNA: TGTGCCAGCAGCGTACAAGGGAGCGCCGGGGAGCTGTTTTTT.

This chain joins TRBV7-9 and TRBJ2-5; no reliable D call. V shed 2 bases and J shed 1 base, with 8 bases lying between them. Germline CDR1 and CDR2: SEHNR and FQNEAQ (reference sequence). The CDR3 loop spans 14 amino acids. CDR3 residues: CASSLSYSQETQYF. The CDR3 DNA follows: TGTGCCAGCAGCTTAAGTTACAGCCAAGAGACCCAGTACTTC. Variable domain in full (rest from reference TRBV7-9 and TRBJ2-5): DTGVSQNPRHKITKRGQNVTFRCDPISEHNRLYWYRQTLGQGPEFLTYFQNEAQLEKSRLLSDRFSAERPKGSFSTLEIQRTEQGDSAMYLCASSLSYSQETQYFGPGTRLLVL.

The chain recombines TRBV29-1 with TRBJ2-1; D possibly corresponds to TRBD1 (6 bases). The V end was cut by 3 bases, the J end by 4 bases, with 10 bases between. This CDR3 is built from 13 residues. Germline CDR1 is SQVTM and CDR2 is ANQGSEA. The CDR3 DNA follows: TGCAGCGTTGATGGCCAGGGGTACAATGAGCAGTTCTTC. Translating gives CSVDGQGYNEQFF.